This TCR beta chain comes out of a study of vaccination effects on CD4 cells after COVID-19. This clone was detected a few times. Its cognate antigen is unknown. Sequencing used immunoSEQ multiplex PCR; TCRdb keeps in-frame clones, though not all of them. The profile covers tens of thousands of clones, with 67% appearing a single time and over 4.5% taken by the ten largest. Culturing for roughly 9 days preceded CD4+ T cell isolation. The study found no prior SARS-CoV-2 infection in the vaccine recipients, who tested negative for nucleocapsid antibodies. A half-volume exchange with IL-2 medium occurred on days 3 and 7. Trimming took off 0 bases at V and 0 bases at J, with 9 bases between the two ends. The CDR3 spans 16 residues. CDR1 and CDR2 (germline): LGHDT, YNNKEL (reference sequence). Study outcomes and limitations: Healthy vaccine recipients' vaccine-induced clones were almost all SARS-CoV-2 mono-reactive. Limitations: small convalescent group and missing early post-infection timepoints.

The sequencing here drew on CD4+ T cells from PBMCs cultured without peptide, taken before COVID-19 vaccination. J is TRBJ1-3 and V is TRBV3-1 (or the pseudogene TRBV3-2); D ambiguous. This clonotype was obtained from a human donor who received a COVID-19 vaccine. The CDR3 region is CASSQEGRISGNTIYF. The CDR3 nucleotides read TGTGCCAGCAGCCAAGAGGGTCGGATCTCTGGAAACACCATATATTTT.